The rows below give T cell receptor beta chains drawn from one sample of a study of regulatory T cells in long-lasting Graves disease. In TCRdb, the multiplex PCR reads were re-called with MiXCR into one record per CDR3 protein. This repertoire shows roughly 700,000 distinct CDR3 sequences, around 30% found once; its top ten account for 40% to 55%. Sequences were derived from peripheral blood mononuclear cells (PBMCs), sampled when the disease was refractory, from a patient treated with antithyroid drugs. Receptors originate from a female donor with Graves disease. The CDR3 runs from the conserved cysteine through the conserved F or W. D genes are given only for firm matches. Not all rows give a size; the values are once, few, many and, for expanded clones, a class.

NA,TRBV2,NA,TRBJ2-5,CASSELSLAMGTQYF,TGTGCCAGCAGTGAACTTTCTCTGGCGATGGGGACCCAGTACTTC
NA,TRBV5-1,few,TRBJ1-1,CASSLGTVSGNTEAFF,TGCGCCAGCAGCTTGGGGACAGTAAGTGGGAACACTGAAGCTTTCTTT
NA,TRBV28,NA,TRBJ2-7,CASSLYGSAPFEQYF,TGTGCCAGCAGTTTATATGGGTCAGCGCCCTTCGAGCAGTACTTC
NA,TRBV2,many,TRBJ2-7,CASSVVSRSPYEQYF,TGTGCCAGCAGTGTCGTCAGCAGGTCTCCCTACGAGCAGTACTTC
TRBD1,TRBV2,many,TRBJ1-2,CARGQAPPGYGYTF,TGTGCCAGGGGACAGGCTCCCCCAGGCTATGGCTACACCTTC
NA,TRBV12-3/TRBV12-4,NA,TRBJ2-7,CASSLGGTTSYEQYF,TGTGCCAGCAGTTTAGGCGGAACTACCTCCTACGAGCAGTACTTC
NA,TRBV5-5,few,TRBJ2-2,CASSLGVNGELFF,TGTGCCAGCAGCTTGGGGGTGAACGGGGAGCTGTTTTTT
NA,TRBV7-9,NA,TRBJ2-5,CASSLSPADPFYF,TGTGCCAGCAGCTTATCCCCGGCGGACCCATTCTACTTC
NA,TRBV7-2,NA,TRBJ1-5,CASSPSLTVTNQPQHF,TGTGCCAGCAGCCCTAGCCTGACAGTGACCAATCAGCCCCAGCATTTT
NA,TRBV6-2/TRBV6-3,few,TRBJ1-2,CASSYIGFGGYTF,TGTGCCAGCAGTTACATCGGCTTTGGTGGCTACACCTTC
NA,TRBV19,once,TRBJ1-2,CASSAGVYPNYGYTF,TGTGCCAGTTCCGCCGGGGTCTATCCCAACTATGGCTACACCTTC
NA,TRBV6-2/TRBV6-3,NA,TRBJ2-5,CASSYRGPQTQYF,TGTGCCAGCAGTTACAGGGGCCCGCAGACCCAGTACTTC
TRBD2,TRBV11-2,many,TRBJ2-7,CASSLEWPSGRAYEQYF,TGTGCCAGCAGCTTAGAATGGCCTAGCGGGAGGGCCTACGAGCAGTACTTC